These 16 T cell receptor beta chains were sequenced from one sample in a study of T cell repertoires in cytomegalovirus infection (dated by TCRdb to between 2017 and 2020). The run used an Illumina HiSeq 1500. The public reads were reprocessed in TCRdb via fastp at Q25 and MiXCR, keeping in-frame beta chains. Each record represents a unique CDR3 protein, reported with the most common genes and DNA among its rows. In this sample the table shows about 260,000 distinct CDR3 sequences, about 13% of which occur a single time. The ten largest clonotypes hold 8.5% to 10% of the sample. Sequencing was carried out using PBMCs. These receptors were collected from a human donor in good health (CMV status not recorded). Some clones in this sample may be carry-over from other donors' samples.

This chain joins TRBV20-1 and TRBJ1-4, with D unresolved. V was cut by 6 bases and J by 1 base, with 9 bases left in between. Looked up from germline, CDR1 is DFQATT and CDR2 is SNEGSKA (reference sequence). This CDR3 has 13 amino acids. The CDR3 sequence: CSARLGTNEKLFF. DNA for the CDR3: TGCAGTGCCCGACTTGGAACTAATGAAAAACTGTTTTTT.

The table lists this clonotype with many counts. The rearrangement links TRBV27 to TRBJ2-2, with D possibly called TRBD1 or TRBD2 (6 bases each). The CDR3 is made up of 16 amino acids. In germline, CDR1 is MNHEY, CDR2 SMNVEV (reference sequence). V was shortened by 1 base and J by 1 base, with 10 bases between the two germline ends. This chain's CDR3 is CASSLWGAGNTGELFF. In DNA, the CDR3 is TGTGCCAGCAGTTTATGGGGGGCGGGGAACACCGGGGAGCTGTTTTTT.

The V call is TRBV7-2, the J call TRBJ2-7; D unclear. V was cut by 3 bases and J by 1 base, with 10 bases left in between. The CDR3 is made up of 14 amino acids. Looked up from germline, CDR1 is SGHTA and CDR2 is FQGNSA. CDR3 in DNA: TGTGCCAGCAGCTTGGGTAGGGTATCCTACGAGCAGTACTTC. It codes for CASSLGRVSYEQYF.

This clonotype was observed a few times. The chain is built from TRBV23-1 and TRBJ2-5; 7 bases fit TRBD1. TRBV23-1 falls under the ORF class, with uncertain function. The CDR3 extends over 13 amino acids. The V and J ends lost 8 bases and 1 base, in that order; junction bases with no gene match: 4. CDR3 sequence: CASEGASQETQYF. The DNA for the CDR3 is TGCGCCAGCGAGGGGGCTTCCCAAGAGACCCAGTACTTC.

This clonotype has a count of ten or more. V usage is TRBV7-2 and J usage is TRBJ1-2, with a tentative D call TRBD1 (5 bases). This CDR3 spans 13 amino acids. Germline V lookup: CDR1 SGHTA, CDR2 FQGNSA. The V and J ends lost 5 bases and 7 bases respectively, with 14 bases between them. CDR3: CASSPRQGGGYTF. DNA of the CDR3: TGTGCCAGCAGCCCCCGGCAGGGAGGTGGCTACACCTTC. Variable domain in full (rest from reference TRBV7-2 and TRBJ1-2): GAGVSQSPSNKVTEKGKDVELRCDPISGHTALYWYRQSLGQGLEFLIYFQGNSAPDKSGLPSDRFSAERTGGSVSTLTIQRTQQEDSAVYLCASSPRQGGGYTFGSGTRLTVV.

This clonotype was seen many times. This chain joins TRBV14 and TRBJ2-1; 11 nucleotides align to TRBD2. The V gene end was trimmed by 1 base and the J gene end by 5 bases; junction bases not matched to a gene: 13. From germline, CDR1 is SGHDN and CDR2 FVKESK. The CDR3 extends over 19 amino acids. CDR3 nucleotide sequence: TGTGCCAGCAGCCAAGGGCGAGGTCTAGCGGGAGGCAGGAACAATGAGCAGTTCTTC. Translation: CASSQGRGLAGGRNNEQFF.

This clonotype has at least ten counts. The chain employs TRBV6-1 and TRBJ2-3; 11 bases line up with TRBD2. V dropped 8 bases and J dropped 1; count of bases not matched to a gene: 14. The CDR3 runs to 18 residues. Germline V gene data show CDR1 as MNHNS and CDR2 as SASEGT. CDR3 in amino acids: CASSASSLAGGGTDTQYF. CDR3 in DNA: TGTGCCAGCTCTGCCAGCAGTTTAGCGGGGGGGGGCACAGATACGCAGTATTTT.

This clonotype was seen repeatedly, ten times or more. The rearrangement joins TRBV7-8 to TRBJ2-3; 8 nucleotides align to TRBD1. V dropped 4 bases and J dropped 6; count of bases not matched to a gene: 6. This CDR3 is built from 14 residues. Germline V gene data show CDR1 as SGHVS and CDR2 as FQNEAQ. The CDR3 coding sequence is TGTGCCAGCAGCTCCAACAGGGGGGCGGATACGCAGTATTTT. This encodes CASSSNRGADTQYF.

This clonotype was seen repeatedly, ten times or more. The gene calls are TRBV7-6 and TRBJ2-7; 7 nucleotides agree with TRBD1. V shed 6 bases, J shed 3 bases, and the junction held 5 bases outside the gene matches. The CDR3 loop spans 13 amino acids. Looked up from germline, CDR1 is SGHVS and CDR2 is FNYEAQ. DNA of the CDR3: TGTGCCAGCAGTTGGGGACAGAACTACGAGCAGTACTTC. This sequence encodes CASSWGQNYEQYF. The complete variable domain, with remaining parts taken from reference TRBV7-6 and TRBJ2-7, reads GAGVSQSPRYKVTKRGQDVALRCDPISGHVSLYWYRQALGQGPEFLTYFNYEAQQDKSGLPNDRFSAERPEGSISTLTIQRTEQRDSAMYRCASSWGQNYEQYFGPGTRLTVT.

This clonotype was seen at least ten times. This chain joins TRBV7-2 and TRBJ1-1, with 7 bases that match TRBD1. Germline V gene data show CDR1 as SGHTA and CDR2 as FQGNSA. The CDR3 is 14 residues long. Trimming removed 4 bases from V and 6 bases from J; junction bases left unmatched: 8. CDR3 DNA sequence: TGTGCCAGCAGCTCCACAGGGGTTTACGCTGAAGCTTTCTTT. It codes for CASSSTGVYAEAFF.

V usage is TRBV11-2 and J usage is TRBJ1-3; D remains unclear. This CDR3 has 18 amino acids. V lost 4 bases and J 1 base, leaving 20 bases between the germline ends. The V gene's germline CDR1 is SGHAT and CDR2 FQNNGV. In nucleotides, the CDR3 is TGTGCCAGCAGCTCCAACGGACCCGGCCTGGGGTCTGGAAACACCATATATTTT. Its protein product is CASSSNGPGLGSGNTIYF.

The chain carries TRBV19 and TRBJ2-7; D may be TRBD1 or TRBD2 (5 bases each). Per the germline V gene, CDR1 is LNHDA and CDR2 is SQIVND (reference sequence). The CDR3 has 13 residues. Between the trimmed V and J ends, which lost 5 bases and 1 base, there was a span of 9 bases. For the CDR3, the DNA is TGTGCCAGTAGTCCGGGGCGATCCTACGAGCAGTACTTC. Translated, it gives CASSPGRSYEQYF.

The CDR3 nucleotides read TGTGCCAGCAGTTACTCTAGAGGGAGGAGCACTGAAGCTTTCTTT. This codes for CASSYSRGRSTEAFF. The V gene is TRBV6-2 or TRBV6-3, the J gene TRBJ1-1, with no clear D. CDR1 is MNHEY, CDR2 SVGEGT, per germline. The V gene lost 0 bases and the J gene lost 4 bases, with 12 bases spanning the gap. CDR3 length equals 15 residues.

The V call is TRBV20-1, the J call TRBJ2-1; 9 nucleotides align to TRBD2. This CDR3 has 15 amino acids. The V and J ends lost 1 base and 2 bases, in that order; junction bases with no gene match: 3. The germline CDR1 and CDR2 sequences are DFQATT and SNEGSKA (reference sequence). CDR3 sequence: CSARVAGGAYNEQFF. For the CDR3, the DNA is TGCAGTGCTAGAGTTGCGGGAGGGGCCTACAATGAGCAGTTCTTC.

This clonotype was found many times. This sequence joins TRBV28 and TRBJ2-5; D may be TRBD1 (5 bases). There are 16 residues in the CDR3. The V gene lost 4 bases and the J gene lost 2 bases, with 17 bases spanning the gap. Germline-derived CDR1 and CDR2 are MDHEN and SYDVKM. The DNA of the CDR3 is TGTGCCAGCAGTTCCCTTAGTAGACAGCGACAAGAGACCCAGTACTTC. It translates to CASSSLSRQRQETQYF.

This clonotype was counted many times. The gene calls are TRBV11-2 and TRBJ1-6; unclear D gene. Germline lookup yields CDR1 SGHAT and CDR2 FQNNGV. V dropped 0 bases and J dropped 8 bases, with 5 bases sitting between them. The CDR3 loop spans 13 amino acids. The CDR3 is CASSLEGYSPLHF. In DNA, the CDR3 is TGTGCCAGCAGCTTAGAAGGGTATTCACCCCTCCACTTT.